This T cell receptor beta chain was retrieved from a study of cytomegalovirus exposure and HLA in healthy donors. Trimming stripped 3 bases from V and 6 bases from J, with 14 bases between. The CDR3 runs to 14 residues. Looked up from germline, CDR1 is LNHDA and CDR2 is SQIVND (reference sequence). Study observations and caveats: Equally common other TCR beta chains were less clonally expanded than HLA-associated ones, a later analysis found.

It was with 60 Vbeta and 13 Jbeta primers that the PCR ran. Libraries were prepared by immunoSEQ multiplex PCR; TCRdb keeps only in-frame clonotypes and omits some of them. Here the sample spans some 91,000 clones, around 73% being singletons. Comments on this clone: The antigen is undetermined.

The sample was PBMCs. The sequence derives from a man aged 35 to 55 in good health and CMV-seronegative. The chain joins TRBV19 to TRBJ1-1; D unclear. DNA of the CDR3: TGTGCCAGTAGTATCAATGGACTATGGCCTGAAGCTTTCTTT. It codes for CASSINGLWPEAFF.